Each of the 21 T cell receptor beta chains below was sequenced from the same sample in a study of Graves' ophthalmopathy and Graves' hyperthyroidism. Beta-chain TCR CDR3 regions were amplified from RNA transcripts. Second-round multiplex PCR followed a first-round RT-PCR using HTBI primers. MiXCR, run by TCRdb on the multiplex PCR reads, gives a single entry per CDR3 protein. Found here are approximately 500,000 distinct CDR3 sequences, approximately 14% of them singletons; the top ten hold 9.5% to 10%. The material sequenced was blood. The receptors were sampled from a woman aged 25 to 45 with Graves' ophthalmopathy.

The chain has TRBV6-2 or TRBV6-3 and TRBJ1-1; TRBD1 matches at 8 bases. This CDR3 has 13 residues. The ends lost 2 bases at V and 10 bases at J; junction bases unmatched: 6. Germline V gene sequence: CDR1 MNHEY, CDR2 SVGEGT. The CDR3 bases are TGTGCCAGCAGTTACGATTTCGACAGGGGAGCTTTCTTT. Amino acids: CASSYDFDRGAFF.

There are many counts of this clonotype. The V call is TRBV7-2, the J call TRBJ2-2; TRBD2 might be the D (5 bases). Germline-derived CDR1 and CDR2 are SGHTA and FQGNSA. This CDR3 has 14 amino acids. Deletions cut 2 bases from V and 6 bases from J, with 10 bases between. Here the CDR3 reads CASSLLASPGELFF. The DNA of the CDR3 is TGTGCCAGCAGCTTACTCGCTAGCCCCGGGGAGCTGTTTTTT. Looking up the rest from reference TRBV7-2 and TRBJ2-2 gives the full variable domain: GAGVSQSPSNKVTEKGKDVELRCDPISGHTALYWYRQSLGQGLEFLIYFQGNSAPDKSGLPSDRFSAERTGGSVSTLTIQRTQQEDSAVYLCASSLLASPGELFFGEGSRLTVL.

In this sample, this clonotype turned up many times. The V and J genes are TRBV25-1 and TRBJ1-2; no reliable D call. CDR1 MGHDK and CDR2 SYGVNS come from the germline V gene. V lost 1 base, J lost 4 bases, and 7 bases lay in between. This CDR3 comprises 13 residues. The CDR3, as DNA: TGTGCCAGCAGTGAATCGGGCGGCTATGGCTACACCTTC. It yields the protein CASSESGGYGYTF.

This clonotype has at least ten counts. The chain's CDR3 is CATSRGQINTGELFF. The DNA for the CDR3 is TGTGCCACCAGCAGAGGACAGATAAACACCGGGGAGCTGTTTTTT. The rearrangement links TRBV15 to TRBJ2-2; D possibly corresponds to TRBD1 (5 bases). Germline CDR1 is LNHNV and CDR2 is YYDKDF (reference sequence). CDR3 length: 15 residues. Trimming left V 1 base short and J 2 bases short, with 8 bases between.

This clonotype occurred many times. This CDR3 reads CASSLIVRKRNTEAFF. In DNA form, the CDR3 reads TGTGCCAGCAGCTTAATTGTCCGGAAAAGGAACACTGAAGCTTTCTTT. The chain recombines TRBV7-3 with TRBJ1-1; D ambiguous. Germline CDR1 SGHTA, CDR2 FQGTGA. The CDR3 consists of 16 residues. The V end was cut by 1 base, the J end by 1 base, with 13 bases between.

The chain combines TRBV6-1 with TRBJ1-2, with 7 bases that match TRBD1. J lost 8 bases, V lost 6 bases, and 9 bases had no gene match. The CDR3 length is 13 residues. Germline V gene data show CDR1 as MNHNS and CDR2 as SASEGT. The CDR3 nucleotides read TGTGCCAGCAGCACCGGGACAGCTACGGGCTACACCTTC. Translating it yields CASSTGTATGYTF.

The chain has TRBV3-1 and TRBJ2-5; D gene uncertain. This CDR3 is 17 amino acids long. Germline lookup yields CDR1 LGHDT and CDR2 YNNKEL (reference sequence). The V end lost 1 base, the J end lost 1 base, and 16 bases lay between the germline ends. CDR3 nucleotide sequence: TGTGCCAGCAGCCAAGGATTATCCCGACCTGGCCAAGAGACCCAGTACTTC. Protein sequence: CASSQGLSRPGQETQYF.

This clonotype was counted ten times or more. The rearrangement links TRBV24-1 to TRBJ1-1; 9 positions agree with TRBD1. Germline loops: CDR1 KGHDR, CDR2 SFDVKD. The junction had 12 bases not matched to a gene; V was cut back by 0 bases and J by 5 bases. This CDR3 spans 18 amino acids. CDR3 nucleotides: TGTGCCACCAGTGATTTGATGGTATGGACAGGGGTTCGAACTGAAGCTTTCTTT. This translates into CATSDLMVWTGVRTEAFF.

This clonotype was counted many times. The V call is TRBV25-1, the J call TRBJ1-6; perhaps TRBD1 as D (5 bases). Trimming removed 8 bases from V and 9 bases from J, with 11 bases in between. The CDR3 length is 12 residues. Germline CDR1 MGHDK, CDR2 SYGVNS. This CDR3 reads CASAMGGSPLHF. The CDR3 coding sequence is TGTGCCAGCGCTATGGGGGGTTCACCCCTCCACTTT.

This clonotype was recorded at least ten times. The chain links TRBV29-1 to TRBJ2-2; no reliable D call. V gave up 4 bases and J gave up 10 bases, with 10 bases separating them. CDR3 length equals 11 residues. Germline CDR1 is SQVTM and CDR2 is ANQGSEA. Here the CDR3 reads CSVVRKSELFF. DNA of the CDR3: TGCAGCGTTGTACGGAAATCGGAGCTGTTTTTT.

With regard to this clonotype: Possible read error: a much larger clone is one base away. This chain connects TRBV7-8 to TRBJ2-5; 7 bases map to TRBD1. Germline CDR1 and CDR2: SGHVS and FQNEAQ. The CDR3 has 14 residues. The CDR3 region has the DNA TGTGCCAGCAGCTTAAGGGGGCGCGGTGAGACCAAGTACTTC. Translating it yields CASSLRGRGETKYF.

This clonotype was seen many times. This chain uses TRBV19 with TRBJ2-5, with D possibly TRBD2 on 6 matching bases. Trimming left V 5 bases short and J 5 bases short, with 21 bases between. This CDR3 has 16 residues. Germline CDR1 LNHDA, CDR2 SQIVND (reference sequence). The CDR3 spells CASSPSLGGRPETQYF. The DNA for the CDR3 is TGTGCCAGTAGTCCCTCCCTTGGAGGGAGGCCGGAGACCCAGTACTTC.

This clonotype was detected ten times or more. This chain links TRBV5-1 with TRBJ2-7, with 7 bases identical to TRBD1. CDR1 is SGHRS and CDR2 is YFSETQ in the germline V gene. The CDR3 totals 14 residues. V trimming: 4 bases; J trimming: 4 bases; junction bases outside the gene matches: 8. The CDR3 is CASSLQGTNYEQYF. CDR3 nucleotide sequence: TGCGCCAGCAGCCTACAGGGGACCAATTACGAGCAGTACTTC.

This clonotype was recorded a few times. The chain has TRBV3-1 and TRBJ2-7; D gene unclear. The ends were cut back, 1 base at V and 6 bases at J, with 13 bases in the middle. Per germline, CDR1 LGHDT and CDR2 YNNKEL (reference sequence). The CDR3 contains 14 residues. CDR3 in amino acids: CASSQGGTFSEQYF. The CDR3 DNA reads as TGTGCCAGCAGCCAAGGGGGAACTTTCAGCGAGCAGTACTTC.

The table lists this clonotype with many counts. The chain links TRBV4-1 to TRBJ1-2, with D hard to call. The V and J ends lost 4 bases and 2 bases respectively, with 8 bases between them. The CDR3 runs 13 residues. Germline V CDR1 and CDR2: MGHRA, YSYEKL. The CDR3 sequence: CASSPEDNYGYTF. The CDR3 DNA reads TGCGCCAGCAGCCCGGAAGACAACTATGGCTACACCTTC.

This chain links TRBV6-5 with TRBJ1-6; perhaps TRBD1 as D (5 bases). Trimming stripped 0 bases from V and 7 bases from J, with 13 bases between. The CDR3 contains 16 residues. The germline V gene has CDR1 MNHEY and CDR2 SVGAGI. The CDR3 region is CASSYSGGEGNSPLHF. The CDR3 nucleotides are TGTGCCAGCAGTTACTCGGGCGGAGAGGGGAATTCACCCCTCCACTTT.

This clonotype appeared many times. This chain's CDR3 is CASSRLTGRYEQYF. In DNA form, the CDR3 reads TGTGCCAGCAGCCGACTGACAGGAAGGTACGAGCAGTACTTC. The chain carries TRBV11-1 and TRBJ2-7; maybe TRBD1 (6 bases). Germline CDR1 reads SGHAT; CDR2 reads FQDESV (reference sequence). Trimming stripped 5 bases from V and 4 bases from J, with 15 bases between. This CDR3 is 14 amino acids long.

The sample holds many counts of this clonotype. This chain joins TRBV12-3 or TRBV12-4 and TRBJ2-2, with D uncertain. The CDR3 totals 11 residues. V was shortened by 8 bases and J by 5 bases, with 6 bases between the two germline ends. The CDR3 sequence is CASAETGELFF. The CDR3 DNA reads TGTGCCAGCGCAGAGACCGGGGAGCTGTTTTTT.

This clonotype was seen repeatedly, ten times or more. The V call is TRBV27, the J call TRBJ2-2, with 7 bases lining up with TRBD1. The CDR3 is made up of 16 amino acids. Germline CDR1 reads MNHEY; CDR2 reads SMNVEV (reference sequence). The ends lost 1 base at V and 2 bases at J; junction bases unmatched: 4. The CDR3 sequence is CASSLLGDSNTGELFF. CDR3 nucleotides: TGTGCCAGCAGTTTATTGGGGGACAGCAACACCGGGGAGCTGTTTTTT.

This chain uses TRBV27 with TRBJ1-1, with a weak D call TRBD1 (6 bases). Germline loops: CDR1 MNHEY, CDR2 SMNVEV (reference sequence). V lost 3 bases and J lost 5, with 10 bases in between. This CDR3 region has 13 residues. The CDR3 DNA reads as TGTGCCAGCAGTTTCTCAGGGGAAACTGAAGCTTTCTTT. This encodes CASSFSGETEAFF.

This clonotype was recorded at least ten times. The chain carries TRBV7-3 and TRBJ2-7; 8 positions agree with TRBD1. The germline V gene encodes CDR1 SGHTA and CDR2 FQGTGA. There are 13 residues in the CDR3. V was pared by 5 bases and J by 5 bases, with 5 bases of the junction left unmatched. CDR3 sequence reads: CASSQGARDEQYF. The DNA of the CDR3 is TGTGCCAGCAGCCAGGGGGCGCGAGACGAGCAGTACTTC.